This T cell receptor beta chain was captured in a study of CD8 T cells in ankylosing spondylitis. The CDR3 totals 14 residues. From germline, CDR1 is MGHRA and CDR2 YSYEKL. V trimming: 2 bases; J trimming: 5 bases; junction bases outside the gene matches: 3. This clonotype was seen a few times. The antigen remains undetermined. General study points: There was a TCR beta motif, made of several highly homologous variants, that appeared characteristic of ankylosing spondylitis blood. As reported, disease-linked clones showed significant enrichment in matched ankylosing spondylitis synovial fluid.

Generation of TCR beta libraries employed quantitative 5'-RACE incorporating molecular barcodes. TCRdb reanalysed the 5' RACE reads using MiXCR and keeps one entry per CDR3 protein. In the table there are tens of thousands of distinct CDR3 sequences, over 7% of which are singletons. This receptor was identified in a male donor with ankylosing spondylitis or in good health (not recorded which). Sequenced input: blood. The V call is TRBV4-1, the J call TRBJ1-3, with 7 bases matching TRBD1. The CDR3 sequence: CASSQPGQRNTIYF. The CDR3 DNA is TGCGCCAGCAGCCAACCGGGACAGAGAAACACCATATATTTT.